The present T cell receptor beta chain was sequenced within a study of shared clonotypes between healthy human individuals. Study results and caveats: The sampled material consisted only of blood, and tissue repertoires are likely to differ. Incomplete sequencing of sorted subsets was indicated by rarefaction despite large depth. The generation probabilities recorded for non-shared clonotypes fell below those of clonotypes shared by all four donors. Around 5.3% of naive CD4 clonotypes were shared across a handful of donors.

Note on this clone: Its cognate antigen is unknown.

The CDR3 length is 19 residues. Germline CDR1 reads MDHEN; CDR2 reads SYDVKM. The trim removed 10 bases at V and 9 bases at J, leaving 27 bases unmatched. The method was immunoSEQ multiplex PCR; TCRdb's version includes in-frame clones alone and lacks a portion of them. The sample includes 1.5 million to 2.5 million clones, about 95% seen only once; the top ten take 1% to 1.5%. In the naive CD8 group, cells lacked CD45RO and were positively selected for CCR7, so terminally differentiated effector memory CD45RA+ cells were left out. Material: naive CD8+ T cells sorted from blood. This clonotype was sampled from a man between 18 and 35 years old in good health. V and J are TRBV28 and TRBJ1-6; 7 bases match TRBD1. This CDR3 is CAINRQGEFEWGIGSPLHF. CDR3 nucleotide sequence: TGTGCCATCAACCGGCAGGGGGAATTCGAATGGGGGATCGGTTCACCCCTCCACTTT.